This TCR beta chain was sequenced for a study of cytomegalovirus exposure and HLA in healthy donors. Overall study findings and caveats: A later analysis associated 15,000 or so TCR beta sequences with HLA alleles at a 0.05 false discovery rate. Association of a missense DCLRE1C variant with TCR beta V- and J-gene trimming was reported in a later analysis.

V dropped 3 bases and J dropped 8; count of bases not matched to a gene: 7. Germline V gene lookup returns CDR1 GTSNPN and CDR2 SVGIG (reference sequence). The CDR3 is 13 amino acids. On this clone: Its antigen is currently unknown.

13 Jbeta primers and 60 Vbeta primers were used for the PCR. The repertoire was sequenced with immunoSEQ multiplex PCR; TCRdb's copy has only in-frame clones and lacks some. Here the sample spans roughly 180,000 clones, roughly 84% being singletons. This chain connects TRBV30 to TRBJ1-1; 9 bases are a match to TRBD1. This receptor was taken from a boy aged 2 to 10 in good health and CMV-seronegative. The specimen was PBMCs. CDR3 nucleotide sequence: TGTGCCTGGAGCCAGGACAGGGGACGAGAAGCTTTCTTT. It translates to CAWSQDRGREAFF. Using reference TRBV30 and TRBJ1-1 for the parts outside the CDR3, the full variable domain is SQTIHQWPATLVQPVGSPLSLECTVEGTSNPNLYWYRQAAGRGLQLLFYSVGIGQISSEVPQNLSASRPQDRQFILSSKKLLLSDSGFYLCAWSQDRGREAFFGQGTRLTVV.